This T cell receptor (beta chain) originates from a study of shared clonotypes between healthy human individuals (dated by TCRdb to the early 2020s). Study-level background: A couple of women and a few men aged 18 to 49 years were included in the cohort. To estimate repertoire size and how much clonotypes are shared between individuals, the study performed deep sequencing of blood TCR repertoires from about five healthy adults. To increase sequencing depth and limit assay-specific biases, different laboratories used diverse techniques to prepare libraries and sequence TCR repertoires. Each donor's leukapheresis produced roughly between roughly 0.85 and 10 billion PBMCs. What the research found in general, with its limitations: Based on pairwise subsampling, the degree of clonotype sharing among donors was expected to be affected by sequencing depth. Only blood was sampled, and tissue TCR repertoires likely differ from those in blood. The genetic and exposure-history diversity represented was limited by the small number of donors.

In the case of this clone: What antigen it recognizes has not been identified. No quality values exist for individual bases; no much larger clone is one base distant.

TCR CDR3 regions were amplified from genomic DNA by multiplex PCR using the deep immunoSEQ assay. Extracted genomic DNA from each cell subset was spread evenly across all wells of several immunoSEQ 96-well plates, with each plate serving as a replicate. For unsorted PBMC, roughly 300 ng of genomic DNA, equivalent to about 30,000 T cell genomes, went into each replicate PCR. Ten immunoSEQ deep assay plates were used to sequence unsorted PBMC genomic DNA. Purified libraries were measured with a Qubit 3.0 fluorometer, size-checked on a Bioanalyzer 2100, and measured again with the KAPA Library Quantification kit. Each immunoSEQ 96-well plate was sequenced on its own single-read 150-cycle Illumina NextSeq 550 flow cell. The authors' analysis ran thus. Because only junctional sequences without quality scores were contained in the immunoSEQ output, filtering matching that applied to full-length reads could not be performed. To assign V/J genes and CDR3, sequences were annotated against IMGT germline references using PyIR, a Python wrapper for IgBLAST v1.9. Reads were removed for weak V/J assignments (E-value above 1e-6), missing CDR3, stop codons, out-of-frame junctions, or ambiguous translated residues. A V3J clonotype was defined by an identical inferred V gene, J gene, and CDR3 amino acid sequence. The percentage overlap between two repertoires was calculated by dividing the number of shared unique clonotypes by the size of the smaller repertoire. Repertoire richness was assessed with RTK rarefaction, the Chao1 estimator, and Recon v2.1 estimates of unobserved clonotypes. In TCRdb, the immuneACCESS table is reduced to in-frame sequences with V and J assigned. These tables do not hold every clone; where another copy was compared, an unresolved V gene accounts for under half, and the others remain unexplained. Clone size and V and J calls were adopted from that table, with D and trimming inferred from the DNA. The sample has approximately 440,000 clones on record, 60% to 80% of them singletons. The ten biggest clones cover around 13% of the sample.

Donors were healthy HIV-negative adults with no recently reported acute infections or vaccinations. Every donor was a Caucasian adult residing in Nashville, Tennessee, USA. For unsorted samples, 75 million to 100 million PBMCs were counted and genomic DNA was extracted with the QIAamp DNA Blood Mini kit. After blood collection by leukapheresis, PBMCs were isolated using Ficoll-Histopaque density gradient centrifugation and then cryopreserved in the vapor phase of liquid nitrogen. The germline ends are 9 bases apart after V is trimmed by 0 bases and J by 3 bases. The CDR3 contains 14 residues, cysteine and phenylalanine counted. Solely the CDR3 DNA is kept, with 42 bases framed from the first base. The germline V gene specifies SGHNT as CDR1 and YENEEA as CDR2.

The sequenced sample was PBMCs. The V and J segments used are TRBV11-3 and TRBJ2-7; the D segment cannot be called with confidence. The receptor comes from a middle-aged woman in good health. Some clones in this sample may be carry-over from other donors' samples. The nucleotide sequence is given as TGTGCCAGCAGCTTAGATCCCCAGGTCTACGAGCAGTACTTC. It translates to CASSLDPQVYEQYF.